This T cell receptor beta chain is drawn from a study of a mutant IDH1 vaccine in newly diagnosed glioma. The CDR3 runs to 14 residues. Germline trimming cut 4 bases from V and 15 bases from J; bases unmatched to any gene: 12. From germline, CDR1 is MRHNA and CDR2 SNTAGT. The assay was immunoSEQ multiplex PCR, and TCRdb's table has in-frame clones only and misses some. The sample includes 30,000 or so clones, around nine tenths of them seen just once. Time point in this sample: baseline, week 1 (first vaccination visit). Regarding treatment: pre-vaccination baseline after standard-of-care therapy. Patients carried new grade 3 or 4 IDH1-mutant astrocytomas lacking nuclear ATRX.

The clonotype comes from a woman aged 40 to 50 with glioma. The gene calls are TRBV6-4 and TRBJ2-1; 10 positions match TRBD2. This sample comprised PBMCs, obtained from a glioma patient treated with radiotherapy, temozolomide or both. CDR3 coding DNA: TGTGCCAGCAGTGTTTTTAGCGGGGGGCCCTCGAGGTTCTTC. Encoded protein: CASSVFSGGPSRFF.